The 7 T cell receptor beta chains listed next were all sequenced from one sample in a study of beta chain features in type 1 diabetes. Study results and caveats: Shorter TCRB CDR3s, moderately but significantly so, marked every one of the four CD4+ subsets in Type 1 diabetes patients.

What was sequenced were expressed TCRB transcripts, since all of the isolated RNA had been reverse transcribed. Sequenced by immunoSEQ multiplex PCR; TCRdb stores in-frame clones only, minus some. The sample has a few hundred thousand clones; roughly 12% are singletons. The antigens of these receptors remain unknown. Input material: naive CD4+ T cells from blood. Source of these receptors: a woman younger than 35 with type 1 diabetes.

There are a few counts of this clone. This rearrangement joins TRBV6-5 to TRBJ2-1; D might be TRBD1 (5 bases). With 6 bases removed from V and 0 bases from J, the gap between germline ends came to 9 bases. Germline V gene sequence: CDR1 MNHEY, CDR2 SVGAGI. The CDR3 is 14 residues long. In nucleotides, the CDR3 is TGTGCCAGCAGCAAGGGGTTCTCCTACAATGAGCAGTTCTTC. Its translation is CASSKGFSYNEQFF.

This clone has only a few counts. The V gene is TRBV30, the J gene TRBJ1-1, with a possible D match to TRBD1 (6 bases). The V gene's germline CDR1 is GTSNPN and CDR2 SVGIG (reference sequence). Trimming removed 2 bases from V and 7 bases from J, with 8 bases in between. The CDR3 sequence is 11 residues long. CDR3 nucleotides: TGTGCCTGGAGTAGGGGGAGTGAAGCTTTCTTT. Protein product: CAWSRGSEAFF.

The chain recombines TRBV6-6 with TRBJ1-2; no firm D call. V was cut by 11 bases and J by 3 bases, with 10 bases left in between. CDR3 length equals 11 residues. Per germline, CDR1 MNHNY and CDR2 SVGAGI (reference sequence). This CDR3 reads CAGGRDYGYTF. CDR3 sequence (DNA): TGTGCCGGCGGGCGTGACTATGGCTACACCTTC.

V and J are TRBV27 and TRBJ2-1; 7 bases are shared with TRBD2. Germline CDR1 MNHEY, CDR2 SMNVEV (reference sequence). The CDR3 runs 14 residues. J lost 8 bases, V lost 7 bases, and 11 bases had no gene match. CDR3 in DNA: TGTGCCAGCAAAAGGACCTTGGGGAGGGATGAGCAGTTCTTC. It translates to CASKRTLGRDEQFF.

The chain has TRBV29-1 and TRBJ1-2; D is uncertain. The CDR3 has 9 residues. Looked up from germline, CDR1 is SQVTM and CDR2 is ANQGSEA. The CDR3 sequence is CREGSGYTF. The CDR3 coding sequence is TGCAGGGAGGGTAGTGGCTACACCTTC.

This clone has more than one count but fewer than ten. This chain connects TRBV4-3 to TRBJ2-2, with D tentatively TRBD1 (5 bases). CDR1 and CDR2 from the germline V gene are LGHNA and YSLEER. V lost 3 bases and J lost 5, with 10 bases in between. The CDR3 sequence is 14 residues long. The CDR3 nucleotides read TGCGCCAGCAGCCAGGAAAGGGGAACCGGGGAGCTGTTTTTT. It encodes CASSQERGTGELFF.

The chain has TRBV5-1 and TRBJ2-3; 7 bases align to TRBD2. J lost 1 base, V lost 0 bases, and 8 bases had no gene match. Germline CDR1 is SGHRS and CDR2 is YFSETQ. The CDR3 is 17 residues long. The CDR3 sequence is CASSLARGGRGTDTQYF. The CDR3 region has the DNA TGCGCCAGCAGCTTGGCCCGTGGCGGGAGAGGCACAGATACGCAGTATTTT.